The text below deals with one T cell receptor (beta chain). Its antigen is not identified. This entry comes from a study of cytomegalovirus exposure and HLA in healthy donors. The overall study: Falling in the Caucasian-associated ancestry cluster were about 82% of approximately 400 genotyped donors.

Germline assignment: CDR1 LNHDA and CDR2 SQIVND (reference sequence). CDR3 size: 15 residues. V was cut by 10 bases and J by 0 bases, with 16 bases left in between. Study-level findings and limits: Roughly uniform depth of sequencing across donors was assumed in presence/absence analyses.

Primers included in the PCR were 60 Vbeta and 13 Jbeta primers. TCRdb's table, derived via immunoSEQ multiplex PCR, lists solely in-frame clones and lacks some. The sample carries some 100,000 clones, over 70% recorded once. This TCR derives from a girl aged 2-10 years in good health and CMV-seropositive. The sequenced sample consisted of PBMCs. The chain couples TRBV19 to TRBJ1-5, with D hard to call. The CDR3, as DNA: TGTGCCACCAACCCCGGGGAACATAGCAATCAGCCCCAGCATTTT. Translation: CATNPGEHSNQPQHF.